The subject of this entry is one TCR beta chain. In the original analysis: Amplifying reference gene primers gave estimates of nucleated cell counts. Sequenced by immunoSEQ multiplex PCR; TCRdb stores in-frame clones only, minus some. The V and J calls and clone size come from that table; D and trimming were worked out from the DNA. The repertoire holds about 89,000 clones, with around 87% as singletons. This specimen comes from a study of blood T cell repertoires in COVID-19. As for the study in general: The origin of the acute and convalescent COVID-19 samples was the United States, Italy and Spain. PBMCs, B-cell-depleted T cells, or T cells provided the cDNA or gDNA that made up the material.

V trimming: 2 bases; J trimming: 7 bases; junction bases outside the gene matches: 4. The CDR3 contains 14 residues. Germline values: CDR1 KGHSH, CDR2 LQKENI. The source of this sequence is a male donor with acute or convalescent COVID-19. The rearrangement joins TRBV18 to TRBJ1-5, with TRBD1 matching 8 bases. The sequencing sample was made of peripheral blood. CDR3 protein: CASSPDRGGQPQHF. The CDR3 DNA sequence: TGTGCCAGCTCACCAGACAGGGGAGGACAGCCCCAGCATTTT.